The 13 T cell receptor beta chains below come from one sample, sequenced in a study of T cell responses to AZD1222 COVID-19 vaccine. Clones were sequenced by immunoSEQ multiplex PCR, and TCRdb holds only the in-frame ones, with some missing. The sample holds some 120,000 clones, 70% to 90% seen once. Sequencing used peripheral blood, obtained on day 0 of AZD1222 vaccination. These receptors originate from an adult in good health.

V and J are TRBV10-1 and TRBJ2-7, with TRBD1 matching 7 bases. Germline CDR1 WNHNN, CDR2 SYGVQD (reference sequence). V lost 9 bases to trimming and J lost 7 bases; unmatched junction nucleotides: 9. The CDR3 sequence is 12 residues long. CDR3 residues: CARNTGAQEQYF. CDR3 DNA: TGCGCCAGGAACACAGGGGCCCAGGAGCAGTACTTC.

V is TRBV5-1 and J is TRBJ1-2, with D possibly matching TRBD1 (5 bases). Germline CDR1 SGHRS, CDR2 YFSETQ. This CDR3 is built from 14 residues. V lost 0 bases and J 5 bases, leaving 11 bases between the germline ends. The CDR3 sequence: CASSLEGVRYGYTF. The CDR3 DNA sequence: TGCGCCAGCAGCTTGGAAGGGGTCAGATATGGCTACACCTTC.

The V call is TRBV18, the J call TRBJ2-2; unclear D gene. Germline V gene data show CDR1 as KGHSH and CDR2 as LQKENI. CDR3 length: 14 residues. Trimming left V 2 bases short and J 0 bases short, with 4 bases between. The CDR3 reads CASSPKPNTGELFF. The CDR3 nucleotides read TGTGCCAGCTCACCAAAGCCGAACACCGGGGAGCTGTTTTTT. Combining the CDR3 with reference TRBV18 and TRBJ2-2 gives the whole variable domain NAGVMQNPRHLVRRRGQEARLRCSPMKGHSHVYWYRQLPEEGLKFMVYLQKENIIDESGMPKERFSAEFPKEGPSILRIQQVVRGDSAAYFCASSPKPNTGELFFGEGSRLTVL.

The chain joins TRBV24-1 to TRBJ2-7; D is undetermined. The CDR3 contains 11 residues. The germline CDR1 and CDR2 sequences are KGHDR and SFDVKD. V was clipped by 9 bases and J by 7 bases, with 12 bases between them. The chain's CDR3 is CATPHGREQYF. In nucleotides, the CDR3 is TGTGCCACCCCCCACGGGCGGGAGCAGTACTTC.

The genes are TRBV15 and TRBJ1-6; no reliable D call. Germline-derived CDR1 and CDR2 are LNHNV and YYDKDF (reference sequence). With 3 bases removed from V and 4 bases from J, the gap between germline ends came to 16 bases. This CDR3 spans 17 amino acids. In DNA, the CDR3 is TGTGCCACCAGCAGCGAGGCTCGCTGGGGATATAATTCACCCCTCCACTTT. This codes for CATSSEARWGYNSPLHF.

This sequence joins TRBV5-5 and TRBJ2-5; 9 bases fit TRBD2. The CDR3 covers 14 residues. In germline, CDR1 is SGHKS, CDR2 YYEKEE (reference sequence). V dropped 7 bases and J dropped 3; count of bases not matched to a gene: 7. CDR3 bases: TGTGCCAGCGGGAGACTAGCGGAGAAAGAGACCCAGTACTTC. This sequence encodes CASGRLAEKETQYF.

The chain links TRBV7-3 to TRBJ2-1, with 10 bases fitting TRBD2. J gave up 1 base and V 5 bases, and 2 bases lay outside the gene matches. Per germline, CDR1 SGHTA and CDR2 FQGTGA. This CDR3 contains 15 residues. The CDR3 sequence is CASSPLAGSYNEQFF. CDR3 nucleotide sequence: TGTGCCAGCAGCCCACTAGCGGGGTCCTACAATGAGCAGTTCTTC.

The V gene is TRBV11-2, the J gene TRBJ2-1; D not certain. CDR3 length: 16 residues. V lost 1 base and J lost 5, with 15 bases in between. Germline V lookup: CDR1 SGHAT, CDR2 FQNNGV. CDR3 protein: CASSLVHVLDNNEQFF. The CDR3 nucleotides read TGTGCCAGCAGCTTAGTTCATGTACTGGATAACAATGAGCAGTTCTTC.

This chain connects TRBV6-2 or TRBV6-3 to TRBJ2-1, with D possibly TRBD2 on 5 matching bases. V lost 2 bases to trimming and J lost 7 bases, with 9 bases between them. CDR3 length: 13 amino acids. Germline V gene lookup returns CDR1 MNHEY and CDR2 SVGEGT. The CDR3 sequence: CASSYPGENEQFF. CDR3 nucleotides: TGTGCCAGCAGTTACCCCGGGGAGAATGAGCAGTTCTTC.

J is TRBJ2-2 and V is TRBV19; D is possibly TRBD1 (6 bases). Germline CDR1 LNHDA, CDR2 SQIVND (reference sequence). Trimming left V 9 bases short and J 0 bases short, with 17 bases between. CDR3 length: 16 residues. In nucleotides, the CDR3 is TGTGCCAGCAGCTACCCAACAGGGACGAACACCGGGGAGCTGTTTTTT. It codes for CASSYPTGTNTGELFF.

This clone was detected once. The rearrangement joins TRBV5-1 to TRBJ2-3; D is undetermined. The V end lost 1 base, the J end lost 11 bases, and 11 bases lay between the germline ends. Germline V gives CDR1 SGHRS, CDR2 YFSETQ. CDR3 size: 12 residues. This CDR3 is CASSLSPPGQYF. The CDR3 bases are TGCGCCAGCAGCTTGTCGCCCCCGGGGCAGTATTTT. The full variable domain, rest sourced from reference TRBV5-1 and TRBJ2-3, is KAGVTQTPRYLIKTRGQQVTLSCSPISGHRSVSWYQQTPGQGLQFLFEYFSETQRNKGNFPGRFSGRQFSNSRSEMNVSTLELGDSALYLCASSLSPPGQYFGPGTRLTVL.

This chain connects TRBV12-3 or TRBV12-4 to TRBJ2-1, with D tentatively TRBD1 (5 bases). The V and J ends lost 3 bases and 9 bases respectively, with 9 bases between them. This CDR3 region has 12 residues. The CDR3 is CASSLGLGEQFF. The DNA for the CDR3 is TGTGCCAGCAGTTTGGGGCTGGGTGAGCAGTTCTTC.

This chain connects TRBV6-5 to TRBJ2-7; D gene uncertain. The ends were cut back, 7 bases at V and 6 bases at J, with 22 bases in the middle. Germline CDR1 reads MNHEY; CDR2 reads SVGAGI. CDR3 length equals 15 residues. This CDR3 reads CASTFVWAYAGEQYF. For the CDR3, the DNA is TGTGCCAGCACCTTTGTGTGGGCCTATGCTGGCGAGCAGTACTTC.